This T cell receptor (beta chain) was recovered during a study of T cells after yellow fever vaccination. Overall study context: Researchers used SMART-Seq v4 Ultra Low Input to prepare fractions that had low cell numbers.

General study findings and limits: At around 96% for CD4 and just over 85% for CD8, most primary-vaccination clones showed up again after the booster. A faster peak, day 5 versus 15, was reached by the weaker secondary response.

V was shortened by 6 bases and J by 1 base, with 10 bases between the two germline ends. The CDR3 length is 14 residues. Germline CDR1 reads MNHEY; CDR2 reads SMNVEV (reference sequence). Worth noting for this clonotype: The antigen is not known.

A process of 5'RACE template switching, which added a universal primer site and UMIs, was used to make TCR cDNA. One entry per CDR3 protein, called by TCRdb with MiXCR from the 5' RACE reads. The sample has 350,000 to 450,000 distinct CDR3 sequences, approximately 5.7% seen once. The source of this sequence is a man aged 30 to 45 who received the YFV17D yellow fever vaccine. Source: PBMCs, taken 5 days after the yellow fever booster vaccination. The chain is built from TRBV27 and TRBJ1-3; weak D call: TRBD1 (6 bases). The CDR3 DNA reads TGTGCCAGCAGCAAGACAGGTTCTGGAAACACCATATATTTT. Protein: CASSKTGSGNTIYF.